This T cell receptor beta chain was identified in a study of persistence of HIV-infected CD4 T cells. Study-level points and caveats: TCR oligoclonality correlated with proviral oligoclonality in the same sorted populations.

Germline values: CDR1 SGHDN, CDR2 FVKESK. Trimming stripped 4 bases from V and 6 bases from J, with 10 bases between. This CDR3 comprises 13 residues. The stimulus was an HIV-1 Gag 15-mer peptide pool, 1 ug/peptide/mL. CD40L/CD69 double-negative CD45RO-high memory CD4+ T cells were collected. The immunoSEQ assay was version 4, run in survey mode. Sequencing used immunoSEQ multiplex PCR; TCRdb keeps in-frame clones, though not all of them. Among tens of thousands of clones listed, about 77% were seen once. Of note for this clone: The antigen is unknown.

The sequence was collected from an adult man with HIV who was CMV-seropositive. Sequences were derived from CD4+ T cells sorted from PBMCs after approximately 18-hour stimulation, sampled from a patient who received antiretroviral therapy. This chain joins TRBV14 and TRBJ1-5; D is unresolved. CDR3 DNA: TGTGCCAGCAGCCCGACACGGGGTCAGCCCCAGCATTTT. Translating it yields CASSPTRGQPQHF.